Only one count was recorded for the clone carrying this T cell receptor beta chain. This specimen comes from a study of blood T cell repertoires in COVID-19. Study-wide background: Acute-phase and convalescent COVID-19 samples originated in the United States, Italy and Spain.

The CDR3 has 15 residues. Unmatched junction bases numbered 6, after V lost 3 bases and J lost 7 bases. In germline, CDR1 is SGHNT, CDR2 YENEEA. Profiled with immunoSEQ multiplex PCR; TCRdb holds only in-frame clones, not every one. The profile shows some 150,000 clones, 65% to 85% of them singletons. The sample was peripheral blood. The receptor comes from a human donor in a cohort sampled during active COVID-19. This chain joins TRBV11-3 and TRBJ1-1; TRBD1 matches 12 bases. CDR3 nucleotides: TGTGCCAGCAGCTTGATGGGACAGGGGGCGAGTGAAGCTTTCTTT. It yields the protein CASSLMGQGASEAFF.